A single T cell receptor (beta chain) is shown here with its context. This CDR3 is 14 amino acids long. V shed 1 base and J 5 bases; nucleotides not matched to a gene: 4. CDR1 and CDR2 from the germline V gene are SGHTA and FQGNSA. In the original analysis: Estimates of nucleated cell counts were drawn from the amplification of reference gene primers. Data came from immunoSEQ multiplex PCR; TCRdb stores just in-frame clones and leaves some out. That table supplies the V and J calls and clone size; D and trimming were determined from the DNA. Among 250,000 to 300,000 clones listed, almost 85% were seen once. This sample is drawn from a study of blood T cell repertoires in COVID-19. In the study overall: Sites across the United States, Italy and Spain contributed samples from acute and convalescent COVID-19. T cells, B-cell-depleted T cells, or PBMCs supplied cDNA or gDNA.

The sequenced sample consisted of peripheral blood. The genes are TRBV7-2 and TRBJ1-2; 7 bases agree with TRBD1. The TCR originated in a man aged 50-60 years with active or convalescent COVID-19. The CDR3 is CASSLGRGQYGYTF. The CDR3 DNA reads as TGTGCCAGCAGCTTAGGAAGGGGGCAATATGGCTACACCTTC.